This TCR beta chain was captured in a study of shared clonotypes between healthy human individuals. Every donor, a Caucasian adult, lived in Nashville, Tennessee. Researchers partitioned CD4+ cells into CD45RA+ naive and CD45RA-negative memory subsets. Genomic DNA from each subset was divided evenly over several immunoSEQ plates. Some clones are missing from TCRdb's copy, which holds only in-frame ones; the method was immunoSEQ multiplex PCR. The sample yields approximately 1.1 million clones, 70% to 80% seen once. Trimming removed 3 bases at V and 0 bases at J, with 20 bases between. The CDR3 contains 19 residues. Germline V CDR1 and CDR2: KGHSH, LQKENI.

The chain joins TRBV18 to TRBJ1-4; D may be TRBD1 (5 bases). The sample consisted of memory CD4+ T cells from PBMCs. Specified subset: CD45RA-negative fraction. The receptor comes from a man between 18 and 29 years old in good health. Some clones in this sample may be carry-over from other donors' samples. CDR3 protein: CASSPRWVTVGATNEKLFF. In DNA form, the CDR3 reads TGTGCCAGCTCACCGAGATGGGTGACAGTGGGGGCAACTAATGAAAAACTGTTTTTT.